This entry features one T cell receptor (beta chain) sequence. The antigen remains unidentified. Data came from immunoSEQ multiplex PCR; TCRdb stores just in-frame clones and leaves some out. The sample carries about 98,000 clones, roughly 85% recorded once. This specimen comes from a study of OX40 agonist ivuxolimab in advanced cancers. Study-level information: Ivuxolimab was delivered to patients intravenously every 2 weeks at doses spanning 0.01 to 10 mg/kg. The dose-escalation group included hepatocellular carcinoma, melanoma, renal cell carcinoma and head and neck cancer. Study observations and caveats: Partly responding patients at 0.1-3.0 mg/kg showed some of the smallest clonal expansion.

The source material was CD4+ or CD8+ T cells sorted from blood, sampled in a trial of the OX40 agonist ivuxolimab. This TCR was recovered from an adult with an advanced solid tumor such as melanoma, head and neck, liver or kidney cancer.

CDR3 region: CASLTGGAYEQYF. In DNA form, the CDR3 reads TGTGCCAGTTTGACAGGGGGAGCCTACGAGCAGTACTTC. The chain carries TRBV6-5 and TRBJ2-7; 9 bases match TRBD1. Germline assignment: CDR1 MNHEY and CDR2 SVGAGI. The CDR3 totals 13 residues. The V segment lost 9 bases and the J segment 2 bases; nucleotides outside the gene matches: 5.